This TCR beta chain appears in the sequencing data of a study of blood T cell repertoires in COVID-19. The wider study: Samples of COVID-19 (acute and convalescent) were obtained from the United States, Italy and Spain. T cells, B-cell-depleted T cells, or PBMCs provided the cDNA or gDNA that served as material.

As originally analysed: Nucleated cell counts were estimated from reference gene primer amplification. Sequencing used immunoSEQ multiplex PCR; TCRdb keeps in-frame clones, though not all of them. V and J calls and clone size are copied from that table; D and trimming were computed from the DNA. The sample includes fewer than 250,000 clones, around 88% of them seen just once. Germline V gene lookup returns CDR1 MNHNY and CDR2 SVGAGI (reference sequence). The length of the CDR3 is 12 residues. V lost 6 bases and J lost 7, with 9 bases in between. V and J are TRBV6-6 and TRBJ2-2; the D is unclear. The sequence came from a woman aged 45-59 years with acute or convalescent COVID-19. Sequencing input: peripheral blood. The CDR3 coding sequence is TGTGCCAGCAGCCTAACGAGCGGGGAGCTGTTTTTT. This encodes CASSLTSGELFF.